A selection of T cell receptor beta chains follows, all from one sample in a study of blood T cells in healthy people across ages. TCRdb recomputed calls from the 5' RACE reads with MiXCR, one row per CDR3 protein. The table records around 800,000 distinct CDR3 sequences, 44% of them present only once. Sequenced: blood. These receptor sequences come from a man aged 55 to 70 in good health. CDR3s include the opening cysteine and the closing phenylalanine or tryptophan. The order of the fields is V gene, CDR3 protein.

V gene: TRBV7-2; CDR3 protein: CASSPFDSPLHF
V gene: TRBV28; CDR3 protein: CASRGEAEKLFF
V gene: TRBV5-1; CDR3 protein: CASSPGASGINEQYF
V gene: TRBV7-9; CDR3 protein: CASSPGGRSYGYTF
V gene: TRBV2; CDR3 protein: CASSETGHGYTF
V gene: TRBV18; CDR3 protein: CASSPSSGSPGETQYF
V gene: TRBV2; CDR3 protein: CASSRYVRTRDSEQFF
V gene: TRBV7-2; CDR3 protein: CASSFPETYEQYF
V gene: TRBV3-1; CDR3 protein: CASSLFRDRGLYEQYF
V gene: TRBV6-6; CDR3 protein: CASSPQGRVKNIQYF
V gene: TRBV4-1; CDR3 protein: CASSQETGLAGKETQYF
V gene: TRBV10-3; CDR3 protein: CAISDRGGSVTEAFF
V gene: TRBV29-1; CDR3 protein: CSVEMGRVTVNEQFF
V gene: TRBV4-3; CDR3 protein: CASSQDWAVYGYTF
V gene: TRBV15; CDR3 protein: CATSRDSGANVLTF
V gene: TRBV5-1; CDR3 protein: CASDNRSSYEQYF
V gene: TRBV6-2/TRBV6-3; CDR3 protein: CASSLARRSRTDGNQPQHF
V gene: TRBV2; CDR3 protein: CASSLTGQASGYTF
V gene: TRBV4-1; CDR3 protein: CASSHVDSHNQPQHF
V gene: TRBV7-2; CDR3 protein: CASSTAGGISYEQYF